This T cell receptor (beta chain) was sequenced for a study of Ad26.COV2.S vaccination and SARS-CoV-2 variants. Looking at the study overall: Once or twice, 56 days apart, Ad26.COV2.S was delivered intramuscularly.

Profiling relied on immunoSEQ multiplex PCR, and the TCRdb table lists in-frame clones only, not all of them. The sample lists roughly 250,000 clones, roughly 89% occurring once. V lost 5 bases to trimming and J lost 6 bases; unmatched junction nucleotides: 10. The CDR3 sequence is 15 residues long. Germline CDR1 reads MNHEY; CDR2 reads SVGEGT. As to treatment: some 20 received Ad26.COV2.S at low or high dose, single or two shots; 5 received placebo; per-sample allocation not given. All samples were drawn on day 63, counting from the first vaccine or placebo injection. This sample comprised peripheral blood, obtained in a trial of Ad26.COV2.S vaccine versus placebo. V usage is TRBV6-2 or TRBV6-3 and J usage is TRBJ2-7; 10 positions match TRBD1. The sequence derives from a person aged 18-60 years who received the Ad26.COV2.S COVID-19 vaccine or a placebo. This CDR3 reads CASSLSGTGDIEQYF. The CDR3 coding sequence is TGTGCCAGCAGTCTTTCCGGGACAGGGGATATCGAGCAGTACTTC.